This record covers a single T cell receptor (beta chain). Its antigen is not identified. Libraries were prepared by immunoSEQ multiplex PCR; TCRdb keeps only in-frame clonotypes and omits some of them. The repertoire holds over 60,000 clones, with about 90% as singletons. These data originate in a study of OX40 agonist ivuxolimab in advanced cancers. Study details: Patients were under 90% male with ages roughly 20 to 80, mean about 60. Study observations and caveats: Those patients achieving a partial response at 0.1-3.0 mg/kg showed among the lowest clonal expansion.

The sequence derives from an adult with an advanced solid tumor such as melanoma, head and neck, liver or kidney cancer. The sample consisted of CD4+ or CD8+ T cells sorted from blood, taken in a trial of the OX40 agonist ivuxolimab.

For the CDR3, the DNA is TGTGCCAGCAGCAAAGGACAGGGGGCGTATGGCTACACCTTC. It specifies CASSKGQGAYGYTF. This chain links TRBV9 with TRBJ1-2, with 11 positions matching TRBD1. CDR3 length: 14 amino acids. V lost 4 bases and J lost 5; bases outside the gene matches: 4. Germline V gives CDR1 SGDLS, CDR2 YYNGEE. Based on the CDR3 plus reference TRBV9 and TRBJ1-2, the full variable domain is DSGVTQTPKHLITATGQRVTLRCSPRSGDLSVYWYQQSLDQGLQFLIQYYNGEERAKGNILERFSAQQFPDLHSELNLSSLELGDSALYFCASSKGQGAYGYTFGSGTRLTVV.